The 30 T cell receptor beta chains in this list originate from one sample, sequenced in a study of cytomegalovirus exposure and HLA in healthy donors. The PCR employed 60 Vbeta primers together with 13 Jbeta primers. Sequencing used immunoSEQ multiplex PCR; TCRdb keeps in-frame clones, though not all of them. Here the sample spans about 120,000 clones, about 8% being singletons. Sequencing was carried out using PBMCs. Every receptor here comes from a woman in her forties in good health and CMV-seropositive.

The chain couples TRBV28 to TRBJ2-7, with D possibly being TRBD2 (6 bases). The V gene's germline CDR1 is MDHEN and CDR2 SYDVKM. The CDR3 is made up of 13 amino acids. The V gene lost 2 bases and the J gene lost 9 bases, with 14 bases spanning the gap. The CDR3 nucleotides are TGTGCCAGCAGTTTAGGCAGCTCCGGGGGGCAGTACTTC. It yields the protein CASSLGSSGGQYF.

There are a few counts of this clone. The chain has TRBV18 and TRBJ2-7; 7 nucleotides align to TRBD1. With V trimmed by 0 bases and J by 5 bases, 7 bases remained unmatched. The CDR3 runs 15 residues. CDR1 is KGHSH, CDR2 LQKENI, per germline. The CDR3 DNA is TGTGCCAGCTCACCACCGACGACAGGGATAGACGAGCAGTACTTC. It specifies CASSPPTTGIDEQYF.

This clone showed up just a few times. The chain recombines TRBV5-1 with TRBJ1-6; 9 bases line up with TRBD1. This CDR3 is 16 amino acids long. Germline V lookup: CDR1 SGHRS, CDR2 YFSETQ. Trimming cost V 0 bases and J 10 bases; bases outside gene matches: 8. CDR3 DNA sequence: TGCGCCAGCAGCTTGGCCGGACAGGGGATGAGATCACCCCTCCACTTT. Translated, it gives CASSLAGQGMRSPLHF.

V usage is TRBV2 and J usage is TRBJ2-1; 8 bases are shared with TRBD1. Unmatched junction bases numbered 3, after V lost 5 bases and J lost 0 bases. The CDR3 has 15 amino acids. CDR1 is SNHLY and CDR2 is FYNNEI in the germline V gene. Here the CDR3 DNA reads TGTGCCAGCAGTCGGGACAGGAGCTCCTACAATGAGCAGTTCTTC. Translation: CASSRDRSSYNEQFF.

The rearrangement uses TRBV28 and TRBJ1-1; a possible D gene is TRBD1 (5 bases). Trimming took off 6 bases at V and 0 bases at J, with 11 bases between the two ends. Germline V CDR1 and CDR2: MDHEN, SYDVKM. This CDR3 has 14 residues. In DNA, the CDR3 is TGTGCCAGCAGGGGGGGAATTATGAACACTGAAGCTTTCTTT. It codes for CASRGGIMNTEAFF.

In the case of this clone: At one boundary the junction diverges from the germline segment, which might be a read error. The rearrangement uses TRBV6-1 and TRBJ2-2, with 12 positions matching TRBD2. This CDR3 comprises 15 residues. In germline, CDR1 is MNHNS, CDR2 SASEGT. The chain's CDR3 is CASSQASGGAGELFF. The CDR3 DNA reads TGTGCCAGCAGTCAAGCTAGCGGGGGGGCCGGGGAGCTGTTTTTT.

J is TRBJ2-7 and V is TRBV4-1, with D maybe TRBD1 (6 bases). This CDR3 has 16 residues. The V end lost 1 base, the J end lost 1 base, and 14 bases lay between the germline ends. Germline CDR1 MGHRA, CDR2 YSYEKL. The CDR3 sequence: CASSQAFTGISYEQYF. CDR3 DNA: TGCGCCAGCAGCCAAGCCTTCACAGGGATTTCCTACGAGCAGTACTTC.

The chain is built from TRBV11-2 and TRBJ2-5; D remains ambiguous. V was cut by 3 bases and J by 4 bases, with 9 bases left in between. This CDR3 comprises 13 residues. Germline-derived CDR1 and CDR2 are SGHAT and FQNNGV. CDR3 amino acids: CASSFGRGETQYF. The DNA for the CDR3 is TGTGCCAGCAGCTTTGGGCGTGGAGAGACCCAGTACTTC.

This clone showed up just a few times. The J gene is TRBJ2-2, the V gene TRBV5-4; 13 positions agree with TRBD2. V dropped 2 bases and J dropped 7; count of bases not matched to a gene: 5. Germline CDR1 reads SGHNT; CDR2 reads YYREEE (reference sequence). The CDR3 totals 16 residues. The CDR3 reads CASSFLTSGGVGELFF. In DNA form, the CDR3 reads TGTGCCAGCAGCTTTCTAACTAGCGGGGGGGTCGGGGAGCTGTTTTTT.

The CDR3 protein is CASSSLLSSYNEQFF. CDR3 nucleotide sequence: TGTGCCAGCAGCTCCCTCCTCTCGTCCTACAATGAGCAGTTCTTC. This chain links TRBV5-8 with TRBJ2-1, with D hard to call. V dropped 3 bases and J dropped 1 base, with 11 bases sitting between them. The CDR3 runs 15 residues. In germline, CDR1 is SGHTS, CDR2 YDEGEE.

The CDR3 region is CASSFAIHRYSGNTIYF. For the CDR3, the DNA is TGTGCCAGCAGTTTCGCCATCCACCGCTACTCTGGAAACACCATATATTTT. The genes are TRBV7-2 and TRBJ1-3; D remains unclear. This CDR3 has 17 residues. Germline V gene data show CDR1 as SGHTA and CDR2 as FQGNSA. The V gene lost 6 bases and the J gene lost 0 bases, with 18 bases spanning the gap. The full variable domain, with the rest looked up from reference TRBV7-2 and TRBJ1-3, is GAGVSQSPSNKVTEKGKDVELRCDPISGHTALYWYRQSLGQGLEFLIYFQGNSAPDKSGLPSDRFSAERTGGSVSTLTIQRTQQEDSAVYLCASSFAIHRYSGNTIYFGEGSWLTVV.

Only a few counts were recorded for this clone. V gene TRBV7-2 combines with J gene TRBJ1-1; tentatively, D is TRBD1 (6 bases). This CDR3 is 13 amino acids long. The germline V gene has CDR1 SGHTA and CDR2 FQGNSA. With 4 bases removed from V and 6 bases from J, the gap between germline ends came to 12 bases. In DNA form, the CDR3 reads TGTGCCAGCAGCTCGGGACAAGACTCTGAAGCTTTCTTT. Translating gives CASSSGQDSEAFF.

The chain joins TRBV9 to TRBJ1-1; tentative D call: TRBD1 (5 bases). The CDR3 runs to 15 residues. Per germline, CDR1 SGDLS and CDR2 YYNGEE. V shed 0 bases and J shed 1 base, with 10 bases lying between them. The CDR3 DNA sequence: TGTGCCAGCAGCGTAGCTTCAGGGCCGAACACTGAAGCTTTCTTT. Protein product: CASSVASGPNTEAFF.

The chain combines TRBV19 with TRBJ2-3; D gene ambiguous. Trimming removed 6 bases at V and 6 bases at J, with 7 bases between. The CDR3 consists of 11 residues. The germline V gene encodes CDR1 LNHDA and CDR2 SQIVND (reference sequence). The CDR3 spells CASSRLDTQYF. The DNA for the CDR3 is TGTGCCAGTAGCAGACTCGATACGCAGTATTTT.

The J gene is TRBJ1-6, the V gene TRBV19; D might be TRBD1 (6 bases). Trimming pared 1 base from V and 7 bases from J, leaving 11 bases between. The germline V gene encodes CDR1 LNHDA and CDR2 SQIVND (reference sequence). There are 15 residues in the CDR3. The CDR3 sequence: CASSIAGAENSPLHF. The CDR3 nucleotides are TGTGCCAGTAGTATAGCAGGGGCAGAGAATTCACCCCTCCACTTT.

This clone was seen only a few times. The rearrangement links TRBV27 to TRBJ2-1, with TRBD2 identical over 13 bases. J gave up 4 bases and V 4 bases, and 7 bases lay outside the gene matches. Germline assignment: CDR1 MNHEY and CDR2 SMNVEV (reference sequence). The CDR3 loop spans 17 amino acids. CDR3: CASSSRTSGGIYNEQFF. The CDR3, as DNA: TGTGCCAGCAGTTCCAGGACTAGCGGGGGTATTTACAATGAGCAGTTCTTC.

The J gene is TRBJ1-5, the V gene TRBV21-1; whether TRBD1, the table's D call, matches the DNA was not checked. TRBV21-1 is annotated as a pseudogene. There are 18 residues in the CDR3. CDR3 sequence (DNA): TGTGCCAGCAGCAAAGGTCCGGACGGACAGGGGAGCAATCAGCCCCAGCATTTT. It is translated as CASSKGPDGQGSNQPQHF.

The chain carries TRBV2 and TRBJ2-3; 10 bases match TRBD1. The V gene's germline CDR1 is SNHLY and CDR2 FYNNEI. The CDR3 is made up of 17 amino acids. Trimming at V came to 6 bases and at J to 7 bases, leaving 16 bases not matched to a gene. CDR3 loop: CASRADRQGAPSNTQYF. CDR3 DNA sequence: TGTGCCAGCAGGGCCGACAGACAGGGGGCGCCCTCTAATACGCAGTATTTT.

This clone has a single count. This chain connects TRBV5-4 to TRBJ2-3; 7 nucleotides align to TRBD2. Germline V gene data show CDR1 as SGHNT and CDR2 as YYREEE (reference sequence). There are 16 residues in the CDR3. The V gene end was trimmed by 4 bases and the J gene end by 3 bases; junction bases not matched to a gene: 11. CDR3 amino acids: CASSVDPGLTTDTQYF. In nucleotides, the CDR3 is TGTGCCAGCAGCGTGGACCCGGGACTAACTACAGATACGCAGTATTTT.

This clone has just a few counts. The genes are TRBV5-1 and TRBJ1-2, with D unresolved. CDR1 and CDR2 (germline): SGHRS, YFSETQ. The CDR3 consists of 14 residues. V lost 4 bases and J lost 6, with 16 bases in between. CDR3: CASSGSTPLDGYTF. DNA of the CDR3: TGCGCCAGCAGCGGGTCGACACCACTTGATGGCTACACCTTC.

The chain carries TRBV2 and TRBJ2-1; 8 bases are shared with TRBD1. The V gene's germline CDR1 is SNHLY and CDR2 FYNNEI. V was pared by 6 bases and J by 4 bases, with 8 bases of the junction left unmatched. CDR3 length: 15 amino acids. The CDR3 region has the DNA TGTGCCAGCAGCGCGGGACAGGAGACTTACAATGAGCAGTTCTTC. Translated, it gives CASSAGQETYNEQFF.

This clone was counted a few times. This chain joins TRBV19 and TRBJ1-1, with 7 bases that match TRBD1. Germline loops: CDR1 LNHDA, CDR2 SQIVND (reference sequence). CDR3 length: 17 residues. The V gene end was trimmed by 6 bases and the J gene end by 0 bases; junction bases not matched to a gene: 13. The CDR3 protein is CASRTGTSRALNTEAFF. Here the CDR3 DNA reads TGTGCCAGTAGGACAGGGACCTCTAGGGCCTTGAACACTGAAGCTTTCTTT. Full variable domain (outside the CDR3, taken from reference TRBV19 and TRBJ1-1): DGGITQSPKYLFRKEGQNVTLSCEQNLNHDAMYWYRQDPGQGLRLIYYSQIVNDFQKGDIAEGYSVSREKKESFPLTVTSAQKNPTAFYLCASRTGTSRALNTEAFFGQGTRLTVV.

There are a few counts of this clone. CDR3 nucleotides: TGTGCCAGTAGTATCGGCCAGGGGATGGGGAACACTGAAGCTTTCTTT. Its translation is CASSIGQGMGNTEAFF. The chain recombines TRBV19 with TRBJ1-1; maybe TRBD1 (6 bases). Germline lookup yields CDR1 LNHDA and CDR2 SQIVND (reference sequence). With 3 bases removed from V and 1 base from J, the gap between germline ends came to 15 bases. The CDR3 covers 16 residues.

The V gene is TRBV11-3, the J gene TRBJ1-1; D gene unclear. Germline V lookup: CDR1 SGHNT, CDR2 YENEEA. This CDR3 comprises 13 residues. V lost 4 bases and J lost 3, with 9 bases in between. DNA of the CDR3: TGTGCCAGCAGCTGGTACGAGGACACTGAAGCTTTCTTT. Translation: CASSWYEDTEAFF.

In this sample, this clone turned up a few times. For the CDR3, the DNA is TGTGCCAGTAGTACAACCGGGACAGGGGTCACGGAGCAGTACTTC. As protein: CASSTTGTGVTEQYF. The gene calls are TRBV19 and TRBJ2-7; TRBD1 agrees at 10 bases. This CDR3 contains 15 residues. V lost 4 bases, J lost 7 bases, and 10 bases stayed unmatched. Germline lookup yields CDR1 LNHDA and CDR2 SQIVND (reference sequence).

CDR3 region: CASRLVNWDTGDANYGYTF. CDR3 DNA sequence: TGTGCAAGTCGCTTAGTAAACTGGGACACAGGAGATGCTAACTATGGCTACACCTTC. V and J are TRBV12-2 and TRBJ1-2; TRBD1 is taken as the D call from the table, unchecked against the DNA. TRBV12-2 is described as a pseudogene. The CDR3 covers 19 residues.

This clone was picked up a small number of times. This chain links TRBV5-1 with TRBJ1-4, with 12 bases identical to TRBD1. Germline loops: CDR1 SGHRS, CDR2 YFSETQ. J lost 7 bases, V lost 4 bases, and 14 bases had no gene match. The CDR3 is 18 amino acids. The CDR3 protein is CASSLKSGTGGFGEKLFF. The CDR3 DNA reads TGCGCCAGCAGCCTAAAAAGCGGGACAGGGGGCTTTGGTGAAAAACTGTTTTTT.

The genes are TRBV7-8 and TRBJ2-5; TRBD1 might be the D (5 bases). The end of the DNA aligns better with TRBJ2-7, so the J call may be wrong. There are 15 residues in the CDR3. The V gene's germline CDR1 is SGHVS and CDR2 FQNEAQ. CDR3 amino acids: CASSSRADAGYEQYF. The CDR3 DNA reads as TGTGCCAGCAGCTCCCGGGCCGACGCAGGGTACGAGCAGTACTTC.

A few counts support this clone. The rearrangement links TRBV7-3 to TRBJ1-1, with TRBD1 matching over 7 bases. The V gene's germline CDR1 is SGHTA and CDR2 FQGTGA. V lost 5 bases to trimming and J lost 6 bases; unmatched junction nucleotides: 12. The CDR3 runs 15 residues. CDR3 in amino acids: CASSLRQGLRSEAFF. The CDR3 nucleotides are TGTGCCAGCAGCCTCCGACAGGGCTTAAGGTCTGAAGCTTTCTTT.

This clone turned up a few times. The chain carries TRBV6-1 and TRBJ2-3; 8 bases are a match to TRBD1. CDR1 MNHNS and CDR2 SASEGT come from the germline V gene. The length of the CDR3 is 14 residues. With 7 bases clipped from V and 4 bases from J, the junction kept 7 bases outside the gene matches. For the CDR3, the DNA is TGTGCCAGCAACCTGGAACAGGGGGCAGATACGCAGTATTTT. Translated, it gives CASNLEQGADTQYF.